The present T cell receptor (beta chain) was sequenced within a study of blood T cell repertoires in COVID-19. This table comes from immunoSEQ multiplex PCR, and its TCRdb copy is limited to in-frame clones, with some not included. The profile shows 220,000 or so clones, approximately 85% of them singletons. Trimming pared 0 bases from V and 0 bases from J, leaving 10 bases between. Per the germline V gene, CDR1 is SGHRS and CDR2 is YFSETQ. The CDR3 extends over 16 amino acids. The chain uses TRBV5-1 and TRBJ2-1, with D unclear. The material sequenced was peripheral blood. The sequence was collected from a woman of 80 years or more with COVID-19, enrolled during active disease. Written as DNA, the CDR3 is TGCGCCAGCAGCTTGGCCCCGGTGAGCTCCTACAATGAGCAGTTCTTC. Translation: CASSLAPVSSYNEQFF.